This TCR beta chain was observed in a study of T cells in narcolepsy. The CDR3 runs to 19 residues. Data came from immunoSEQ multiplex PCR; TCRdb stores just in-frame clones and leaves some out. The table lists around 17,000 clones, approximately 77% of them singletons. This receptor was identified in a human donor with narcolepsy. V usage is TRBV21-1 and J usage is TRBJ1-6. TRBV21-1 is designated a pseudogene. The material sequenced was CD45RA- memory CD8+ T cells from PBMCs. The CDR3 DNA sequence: TGTGCCAGCAGCAAAAGGGCCGGCGAGGGAGGTAGTTATAATTCACCCCTCCACTTT. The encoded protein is CASSKRAGEGGSYNSPLHF.